These T cell receptor beta chains were read from a single sample in a study of blood T cell repertoires in COVID-19. Repertoires were generated with immunoSEQ multiplex PCR, while TCRdb's copy carries only in-frame clones and drops some. This sample yields 69,000 or so clones, of which 84% are seen a single time; roughly 13% belongs to the top ten. Sequencing input: peripheral blood. All receptors derive from a man aged 50 to 59 with COVID-19, enrolled during active disease. The CDR3 runs from the conserved cysteine through the conserved F or W. D genes are given only for firm matches. Clone size appears in some rows only: once, few, many, or a class for an expanded clone.

abundance	d_gene	j_gene	v_gene	CDR3aa	CDR3nt
NA	NA	TRBJ1-2	TRBV5-1	CASRMGASGYTF	TGCGCCAGCAGGATGGGGGCCAGCGGCTACACCTTC
NA	TRBD1	TRBJ2-2	TRBV5-1	CASSDSPGGNTGELFF	TGCGCCAGCAGCGACAGCCCAGGGGGGAACACCGGGGAGCTGTTTTTT
NA	NA	TRBJ1-6	TRBV3-1/TRBV3-2	CASSLATYNSPLHF	TGTGCCAGCAGCCTCGCTACCTATAATTCACCCCTCCACTTT
NA	TRBD1	TRBJ1-2	TRBV29-1	CSVGTGTGGTNYGYTF	TGCAGCGTTGGAACCGGGACAGGGGGCACGAACTATGGCTACACCTTC
NA	TRBD1	TRBJ1-5	TRBV6-5	CASSLTDREGQPQHF	TGTGCCAGCAGTCTCACGGACAGGGAGGGTCAGCCCCAGCATTTT
NA	TRBD1	TRBJ1-5	TRBV3-1/TRBV3-2	CASSRRTGANTSNQPQHF	TGTGCCAGCAGTCGCAGGACAGGGGCAAATACTAGCAATCAGCCCCAGCATTTT
NA	TRBD1	TRBJ2-6	TRBV9	CASSHSDRPLSGANVLTF	TGTGCCAGCAGCCACTCGGACAGGCCCCTCTCTGGGGCCAACGTCCTGACTTTC
NA	TRBD1	TRBJ1-6	TRBV2	CASSQGQGRSPLHF	TGTGCCAGCAGCCAAGGACAGGGCAGATCACCCCTCCACTTT
NA	NA	TRBJ2-3	TRBV18	CASSPTLGAGTDTQYF	TGTGCCAGCTCACCTACCCTAGGGGCAGGCACAGATACGCAGTATTTT
NA	NA	TRBJ2-5	TRBV5-6	CASSLATGRETQYF	TGTGCCAGCAGCTTGGCAACAGGGCGGGAGACCCAGTACTTC
NA	TRBD1	TRBJ2-7	TRBV5-5	CASSWFGTGPYEQYF	TGTGCCAGCAGCTGGTTCGGGACAGGCCCCTACGAGCAGTACTTC
NA	NA	TRBJ2-7	TRBV10-2	CASSVGQSYEQYF	TGCGCCAGCAGTGTTGGCCAGTCTTACGAGCAGTACTTC
NA	NA	TRBJ1-2	TRBV6-6	CASSPRGGYTF	TGTGCCAGCAGCCCCAGGGGCGGCTACACCTTC
once	TRBD1	TRBJ1-2	TRBV18	CASSPTGDGYTF	TGTGCCAGCTCACCGACAGGGGATGGCTACACCTTC
NA	NA	TRBJ2-1	TRBV9	CASSEGGLPNEQFF	TGTGCCAGCAGCGAGGGGGGACTACCCAATGAGCAGTTCTTC
NA	TRBD2	TRBJ2-3	TRBV6-2/TRBV6-3	CATRPGGSTDTQYF	TGTGCCACCCGCCCGGGGGGAAGCACAGATACGCAGTATTTT
NA	TRBD1	TRBJ1-5	TRBV27	CASSSGQSYQPQHF	TGTGCCAGCAGCTCGGGACAGTCATATCAGCCCCAGCATTTT
NA	TRBD1	TRBJ1-1	TRBV7-9	CASSPGGTGGSGDKAFF	TGTGCCAGCAGCCCGGGAGGGACAGGGGGGTCTGGAGATAAAGCTTTCTTT
NA	NA	TRBJ1-2	TRBV30	CAWSLGYGYTF	TGTGCCTGGAGTCTAGGCTATGGCTACACCTTC
NA	NA	TRBJ1-3	TRBV4-1	CASSQEGHRSGNTIYF	TGCGCCAGCAGCCAAGAGGGACATCGCTCTGGAAACACCATATATTTT
NA	NA	TRBJ1-1	TRBV10-3	CAIKTGVGTEAFF	TGTGCCATCAAGACGGGGGTGGGCACTGAAGCTTTCTTT
NA	NA	TRBJ2-7	TRBV10-3	CAISESGRVPAVHEQYF	TGTGCCATCAGTGAGTCTGGCAGGGTCCCCGCGGTCCACGAGCAGTACTTC
NA	TRBD1	TRBJ2-7	TRBV7-2	CASSLVGPGTGNYEQYF	TGTGCCAGCAGCTTAGTTGGGCCCGGGACAGGGAATTACGAGCAGTACTTC
NA	NA	TRBJ2-3	TRBV7-3	CASSPNLLLGGVSDTQYF	TGTGCCAGCAGCCCCAACCTCCTCTTGGGCGGGGTCTCAGATACGCAGTATTTT
NA	TRBD1	TRBJ2-3	TRBV7-3	CASSFLGGFGTDTQYF	TGTGCCAGCAGCTTTCTAGGGGGCTTCGGGACAGATACGCAGTATTTT
once	TRBD2	TRBJ2-7	TRBV27	CASSLLRPRAGGDEQYF	TGTGCCAGCAGTTTACTCCGCCCCCGAGCGGGGGGCGACGAGCAGTACTTC
NA	NA	TRBJ2-7	TRBV19	CASSYGLAYEQYF	TGTGCCAGTAGTTACGGACTTGCCTACGAGCAGTACTTC
NA	TRBD1	TRBJ1-3	TRBV10-2	CASSHGQGFSVGNTIYF	TGCGCCAGCAGCCACGGACAGGGTTTTTCTGTTGGAAACACCATATATTTT
once	NA	TRBJ2-1	TRBV6-4	CASSPNSYNEQFF	TGTGCCAGCAGCCCTAACTCCTACAATGAGCAGTTCTTC
NA	TRBD1	TRBJ1-5	TRBV30	CAWSRGLDQPQHF	TGTGCCTGGAGTAGGGGGCTTGATCAGCCCCAGCATTTT
NA	TRBD1	TRBJ1-5	TRBV10-2	CASSEYTGRGRIGQPQHF	TGCGCCAGCAGTGAATACACGGGCAGGGGGCGAATAGGTCAGCCCCAGCATTTT
NA	TRBD1	TRBJ1-6	TRBV6-1	CASSERDSNNSPLHF	TGTGCCAGCAGTGAACGGGACAGTAATAATTCACCCCTCCACTTT
few	TRBD1	TRBJ1-3	TRBV2	CASSSPGQGPRNTIYF	TGTGCCAGCAGTTCTCCGGGACAGGGTCCTAGAAACACCATATATTTT
NA	TRBD1	TRBJ1-5	TRBV7-8	CASSFGTGNQPQHF	TGTGCCAGCAGCTTTGGGACAGGCAATCAGCCCCAGCATTTT
NA	NA	TRBJ2-1	TRBV29-1	CSVEGLSHEQFF	TGCAGCGTTGAAGGTCTAAGCCATGAGCAGTTCTTC
NA	NA	TRBJ2-3	TRBV2	CAGGGGVDTQYF	TGTGCCGGAGGGGGGGGCGTAGATACGCAGTATTTT
NA	NA	TRBJ1-1	TRBV30	CAWSRAGIFSRAFF	TGTGCCTGGAGTAGGGCAGGGATTTTTTCTCGAGCTTTCTTT
NA	NA	TRBJ1-5	TRBV5-4	CASSAGGNQPQHF	TGTGCCAGCAGCGCCGGGGGTAATCAGCCCCAGCATTTT
NA	TRBD1	TRBJ2-2	TRBV4-1	CASPRQGAIRTGELFF	TGCGCCAGCCCCCGACAGGGGGCAATACGGACCGGGGAGCTGTTTTTT
NA	TRBD2	TRBJ2-2	TRBV30	CAWGTSGGYTGELFF	TGTGCCTGGGGTACTAGCGGGGGGTACACCGGGGAGCTGTTTTTT
NA	TRBD1	TRBJ1-1	TRBV9	CASSAHRTGVNTEAFF	TGTGCCAGCAGCGCTCATCGGACAGGGGTTAACACTGAAGCTTTCTTT
NA	NA	TRBJ1-3	TRBV15	CATSRVQGSGNTIYF	TGTGCCACCAGCAGAGTCCAGGGATCGGGAAACACCATATATTTT
NA	NA	TRBJ2-2	TRBV2	CASNRGILNTGELFF	TGTGCCAGCAACCGAGGGATCTTGAACACCGGGGAGCTGTTTTTT
NA	NA	TRBJ2-2	TRBV24-1	CATQGMHTGELFF	TGTGCCACCCAGGGCATGCACACCGGGGAGCTGTTTTTT
NA	NA	TRBJ2-2	TRBV30	CAWGQGGGELFF	TGTGCCTGGGGTCAGGGAGGCGGGGAGCTGTTTTTT
NA	TRBD1	TRBJ2-6	TRBV10-3	CAISEGTGVHSGANVLTF	TGTGCCATCAGTGAGGGGACAGGTGTCCACTCTGGGGCCAACGTCCTGACTTTC
NA	NA	TRBJ2-1	TRBV3-1/TRBV3-2	CASSQVLGGVEQFF	TGTGCCAGCAGCCAAGTCCTGGGCGGGGTCGAGCAGTTCTTC